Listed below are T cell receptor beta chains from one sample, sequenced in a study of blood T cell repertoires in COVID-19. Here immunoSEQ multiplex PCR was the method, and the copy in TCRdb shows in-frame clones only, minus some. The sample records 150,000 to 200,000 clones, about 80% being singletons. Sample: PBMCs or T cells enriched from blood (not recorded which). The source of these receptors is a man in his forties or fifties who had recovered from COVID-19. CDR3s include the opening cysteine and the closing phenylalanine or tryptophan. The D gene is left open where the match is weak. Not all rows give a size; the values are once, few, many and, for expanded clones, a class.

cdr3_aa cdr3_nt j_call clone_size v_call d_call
CASGRGRGTGELFF TGTGCCAGTGGCAGGGGGCGCGGCACCGGGGAGCTGTTTTTT TRBJ2-2 - TRBV19 TRBD1
CASSVASQGRGGYTF TGTGCCAGCAGCGTAGCTTCCCAGGGTCGTGGGGGCTACACCTTC TRBJ1-2 - TRBV9 -
CASSLLTTGQPTGELFF TGTGCCAGCAGCCTACTCACCACAGGGCAGCCGACCGGGGAGCTGTTTTTT TRBJ2-2 - TRBV13 -
CASSFQTRGVTEAFF TGTGCCAGCAGTTTCCAAACCAGGGGAGTCACTGAAGCTTTCTTT TRBJ1-1 - TRBV6-2/TRBV6-3 -
CASRPQGSGNTIYF TGTGCCAGTAGGCCCCAGGGCTCTGGAAACACCATATATTTT TRBJ1-3 - TRBV19 -
CASSFYPLGRLRTDTQYF TGTGCCAGCAGCTTTTACCCTCTGGGGAGGCTTCGCACAGATACGCAGTATTTT TRBJ2-3 - TRBV5-4 -
CASSLLQGVGYTF TGCGCCAGCAGCTTGCTACAGGGGGTGGGCTACACCTTC TRBJ1-2 - TRBV5-1 TRBD1
CASSVSPGQGPYEQYF TGTGCCAGCAGCGTGTCTCCTGGACAGGGGCCCTACGAGCAGTACTTC TRBJ2-7 once TRBV9 TRBD1
CASSPTAGRPQPQHF TGTGCCAGCTCACCAACGGCAGGGCGGCCTCAGCCCCAGCATTTT TRBJ1-5 - TRBV18 -
CASTTNTDTQYF TGTGCCAGCACCACTAACACAGATACGCAGTATTTT TRBJ2-3 - TRBV12-3/TRBV12-4 -
CASRAQGAGPNEKLFF TGTGCCAGCAGGGCACAGGGGGCAGGACCTAATGAAAAACTGTTTTTT TRBJ1-4 - TRBV28 TRBD1
CATAGVSETQYF TGTGCCACCGCGGGGGTATCGGAGACCCAGTACTTC TRBJ2-5 - TRBV12-3/TRBV12-4 TRBD2
CASSLRTGGMGNEQFF TGTGCCAGCAGCTTAAGGACAGGGGGCATGGGCAATGAGCAGTTCTTC TRBJ2-1 - TRBV7-8 TRBD1
CASSPDSNSPLHF TGTGCCAGCAGCCCTGACAGTAATTCACCCCTCCACTTT TRBJ1-6 - TRBV3-1/TRBV3-2 -
CASSQGGGKSYGYTF TGTGCCAGCAGCCAAGGCGGGGGGAAAAGCTATGGCTACACCTTC TRBJ1-2 - TRBV9 -
CASSGADRSGNTIYF TGTGCCAGCAGCGGGGCTGACCGCTCTGGAAACACCATATATTTT TRBJ1-3 - TRBV7-9 -
CASSLGLNNQPQHF TGTGCCAGCAGCTTAGGGCTCAACAATCAGCCCCAGCATTTT TRBJ1-5 - TRBV7-2 -
CASSPTGTGANVLTF TGTGCCAGCAGTCCGACAGGGACTGGGGCCAACGTCCTGACTTTC TRBJ2-6 - TRBV6-5 TRBD1
CASSTSWTVNSPLHF TGTGCCAGCAGTACCTCCTGGACAGTGAATTCACCCCTCCACTTT TRBJ1-6 - TRBV5-4 -
CASRGTGGGTEAFF TGTGCCAGCAGGGGGACTGGGGGAGGCACTGAAGCTTTCTTT TRBJ1-1 - TRBV4-2 -
CASTNRRTGETQYF TGTGCCAGCACCAATCGCAGGACAGGAGAGACCCAGTACTTC TRBJ2-5 - TRBV11-2 TRBD1
CASSYAGVTPNEKLFF TGTGCCAGCAGTTACGCGGGGGTAACGCCTAATGAAAAACTGTTTTTT TRBJ1-4 - TRBV5-6 -
CASSDTPQGARKGYTF TGTGCCAGCAGTGACACCCCACAGGGGGCAAGAAAGGGCTACACCTTC TRBJ1-2 - TRBV6-4 TRBD1
CASTLGRGTDSPLHF TGCGCCAGCACTCTGGGAAGGGGGACAGATTCACCCCTCCACTTT TRBJ1-6 - TRBV5-1 TRBD1
CASSSHGGVYGYTF TGTGCCAGCAGCTCCCATGGGGGGGTCTATGGCTACACCTTC TRBJ1-2 - TRBV7-8 -
CASSSDSDYGYTF TGTGCCAGCAGCTCAGACAGCGACTATGGCTACACCTTC TRBJ1-2 - TRBV14 -
CASSFVTGTNEKLFF TGTGCCAGCAGTTTCGTGACAGGAACTAATGAAAAACTGTTTTTT TRBJ1-4 - TRBV28 -
CASSLDSKNIQYF TGTGCCAGCAGCCTCGACAGCAAAAACATTCAGTACTTC TRBJ2-4 - TRBV4-2 -
CAISGPKNTEAFF TGTGCCATCAGTGGTCCTAAGAACACTGAAGCTTTCTTT TRBJ1-1 once TRBV10-3 -
CASSTSLQETQYF TGTGCCAGCAGTACTAGCCTCCAAGAGACCCAGTACTTC TRBJ2-5 - TRBV2 -
CASSLRRQTSTDTQYF TGTGCCAGCAGCTTGCGACGACAGACTAGCACAGATACGCAGTATTTT TRBJ2-3 - TRBV5-5 -
CASCYLNTEAFF TGTGCCAGCTGCTACTTGAACACTGAAGCTTTCTTT TRBJ1-1 once TRBV27 -
CASSVDGGILTEAFF TGTGCCAGCAGCGTAGATGGAGGGATCCTAACTGAAGCTTTCTTT TRBJ1-1 - TRBV9 -
CASREGIRNTEAFF TGTGCCAGCCGCGAGGGTATCCGGAACACTGAAGCTTTCTTT TRBJ1-1 - TRBV6-5 -
CAISDRADNQPQHF TGTGCCATCAGTGACAGGGCGGACAATCAGCCCCAGCATTTT TRBJ1-5 - TRBV10-3 -
CAAAQTASFTDTQYF TGTGCCGCGGCGCAGACGGCGTCCTTCACAGATACGCAGTATTTT TRBJ2-3 once TRBV10-3 -
CASSATGQGILDGYTF TGCGCCAGCAGCGCAACGGGACAGGGTATCCTGGATGGCTACACCTTC TRBJ1-2 - TRBV4-1 TRBD1